This T cell receptor beta chain was sequenced in a study of spatial heterogeneity in lung cancer. Study-wide results and limits: Tumor mutation counts were tracked by expanded intratumoral alpha and beta TCR counts.

CDR1 is SQVTM, CDR2 ANQGSEA, per germline. This CDR3 region has 12 residues. Trimming pared 3 bases from V and 5 bases from J, leaving 10 bases between. TCRdb redid the calling of the 5' RACE reads with MiXCR, one entry per CDR3 protein. The table includes some 11,000 distinct CDR3 sequences, 5% to 6% detected once. The time point: sample taken at primary tumor resection. By share, this clonotype ranks as medium-sized. No antigen is known for it. The clonotype comes from a male donor with early-stage non-small cell lung cancer. The V and J genes are TRBV29-1 and TRBJ1-2; D possibly corresponds to TRBD1 (5 bases). This sample comprised lung tumor tissue, obtained at surgery. In nucleotides, the CDR3 is TGCAGCGTTGACAGGGAGGGGTATGGCTACACCTTC. Translated, it gives CSVDREGYGYTF.